The 21 T cell receptor beta chains below come from one sample, sequenced in a study of cytomegalovirus exposure and HLA in healthy donors. The study ran its PCR with 60 Vbeta and 13 Jbeta primers. The data were produced by immunoSEQ multiplex PCR, yet TCRdb's version contains in-frame clones alone and is incomplete. The repertoire holds some 150,000 clones, with more than 70% as singletons. The sequenced sample consisted of PBMCs. The receptors shown here come from a woman aged 40 to 50 in good health and CMV-seronegative.

This chain uses TRBV6-1 with TRBJ1-6; D perhaps matches TRBD1 (5 bases). This CDR3 spans 11 amino acids. V was clipped by 2 bases and J by 16 bases, with 9 bases between them. Germline assignment: CDR1 MNHNS and CDR2 SASEGT. The CDR3 sequence: CASSEFDSLHF. CDR3 DNA sequence: TGTGCCAGCAGTGAATTTGACAGTCTCCACTTT.

The rearrangement joins TRBV28 to TRBJ1-5; 10 positions match TRBD1. Germline CDR1 is MDHEN and CDR2 is SYDVKM. The CDR3 has 14 residues. J was trimmed by 5 bases and V by 8 bases; bases with no gene match: 6. The CDR3 bases are TGTGCCAGCGCTGTGGGACAGGGGTATCAGCCCCAGCATTTT. The encoded protein is CASAVGQGYQPQHF.

This chain links TRBV5-8 with TRBJ2-5; 7 bases are shared with TRBD1. The J call could be wrong; TRBJ2-7 is a better fit for the DNA end. Germline assignment: CDR1 SGHTS and CDR2 YDEGEE. This CDR3 has 14 amino acids. The CDR3 loop reads CASRLRDRFYEQYF. In nucleotides, the CDR3 is TGTGCCAGCAGGCTCCGGGACAGATTCTACGAGCAGTACTTC.

CDR3 region: CASSDRYQETQYF. CDR3 sequence (DNA): TGTGCCAGCAGTGACAGGTACCAAGAGACCCAGTACTTC. This rearrangement joins TRBV6-5 to TRBJ2-5; D may be TRBD1 (6 bases). The CDR3 loop spans 13 amino acids. Trimming took off 5 bases at V and 0 bases at J, with 7 bases between the two ends. Germline V gives CDR1 MNHEY, CDR2 SVGAGI.

The V gene is TRBV29-1, the J gene TRBJ2-3, with a weak D call TRBD1 (5 bases). Germline V gene lookup returns CDR1 SQVTM and CDR2 ANQGSEA. V shed 3 bases and J shed 3 bases, with 19 bases lying between them. This CDR3 is built from 16 residues. CDR3 residues: CSVDGSPTQATDTQYF. CDR3 DNA: TGCAGCGTTGATGGTTCCCCCACACAGGCGACAGATACGCAGTATTTT.

The J gene is TRBJ1-2, the V gene TRBV28, with D maybe TRBD1 (6 bases). Germline assignment: CDR1 MDHEN and CDR2 SYDVKM. The CDR3 runs to 15 residues. Trimming removed 1 base at V and 3 bases at J, with 12 bases between. Written as DNA, the CDR3 is TGTGCCAGCAGTTTATCGTCGGGGGGCGACTATGGCTACACCTTC. Protein product: CASSLSSGGDYGYTF.

The genes are TRBV7-2 and TRBJ2-7; 13 bases are a match to TRBD2. Germline V gene data show CDR1 as SGHTA and CDR2 as FQGNSA. The CDR3 loop spans 15 amino acids. The trim removed 5 bases at V and 8 bases at J, leaving 9 bases unmatched. The CDR3 is CASSAPGTSGTQQYF. As DNA, the CDR3 is TGTGCCAGCAGCGCGCCCGGGACTAGCGGGACGCAGCAGTACTTC.

Comments on this clone: The sample has other DNA sequences that encode this CDR3 too. The chain has TRBV6-5 and TRBJ2-1, with D perhaps matching TRBD1 (5 bases). Deletions cut 5 bases from V and 3 bases from J, with 11 bases between. This CDR3 comprises 14 residues. Germline V CDR1 and CDR2: MNHEY, SVGAGI. In DNA form, the CDR3 reads TGTGCCAGCAGTCTCCATGGACACTACAATGAGCAGTTCTTC. Its translation: CASSLHGHYNEQFF.

This clone was picked up a small number of times. This chain connects TRBV14 to TRBJ1-2; 10 bases align to TRBD1. The length of the CDR3 is 18 residues. Trimming cost V 0 bases and J 7 bases; bases outside gene matches: 14. Germline V gene data show CDR1 as SGHDN and CDR2 as FVKESK. CDR3 nucleotide sequence: TGTGCCAGCAGCCAAGACGCGGGACAGGGGTTAATCGAGCTTGGCTACACCTTC. Amino acid sequence: CASSQDAGQGLIELGYTF. The full variable domain, rest sourced from reference TRBV14 and TRBJ1-2, is EAGVTQFPSHSVIEKGQTVTLRCDPISGHDNLYWYRRVMGKEIKFLLHFVKESKQDESGMPNNRFLAERTGGTYSTLKVQPAELEDSGVYFCASSQDAGQGLIELGYTFGSGTRLTVV.

This sequence joins TRBV9 and TRBJ1-3; TRBD1 matches 7 bases. Trimming cost V 3 bases and J 1 base; bases outside gene matches: 4. Germline V CDR1 and CDR2: SGDLS, YYNGEE. The CDR3 is made up of 15 amino acids. CDR3 DNA sequence: TGTGCCAGCAGCGGTTACAGGGGATCTGGAAACACCATATATTTT. Protein: CASSGYRGSGNTIYF.

This sequence joins TRBV6-6 and TRBJ2-1, with 8 nucleotides matching TRBD1. The CDR3 sequence is 16 residues long. Germline V gene data show CDR1 as MNHNY and CDR2 as SVGAGI (reference sequence). Unmatched junction bases numbered 7, after V lost 3 bases and J lost 3 bases. For the CDR3, the DNA is TGTGCCAGCAGTTATTCCGACAGGGGACTCTACAATGAGCAGTTCTTC. It codes for CASSYSDRGLYNEQFF.

This clone was seen a few times. The chain links TRBV2 to TRBJ2-7, with a weak D call TRBD2 (5 bases). The germline V gene encodes CDR1 SNHLY and CDR2 FYNNEI. With 0 bases removed from V and 4 bases from J, the gap between germline ends came to 16 bases. The CDR3 spans 16 residues. CDR3 nucleotide sequence: TGTGCCAGCAGTGAAGCGAGCGGCAAAACACGGTACGAGCAGTACTTC. Its translation is CASSEASGKTRYEQYF.

This chain links TRBV19 with TRBJ2-3; no reliable D call. The V and J ends lost 5 bases and 0 bases respectively, with 3 bases between them. The CDR3 is made up of 12 amino acids. Germline CDR1 LNHDA, CDR2 SQIVND (reference sequence). Here the CDR3 reads CASSESTDTQYF. CDR3 DNA sequence: TGTGCCAGTAGTGAGAGCACAGATACGCAGTATTTT.

The chain carries TRBV19 and TRBJ1-1, with D possibly matching TRBD1 (6 bases). V dropped 3 bases and J dropped 4 bases, with 12 bases sitting between them. CDR3 size: 14 residues. Germline V CDR1 and CDR2: LNHDA, SQIVND (reference sequence). CDR3 nucleotide sequence: TGTGCCAGTAGTATCGGGGGGGGCGGCACTGAAGCTTTCTTT. Protein sequence: CASSIGGGGTEAFF.

CDR3 in amino acids: CASRRQGAVVGELFF. The CDR3 DNA sequence: TGTGCCAGCAGACGACAGGGGGCGGTAGTCGGGGAGCTGTTTTTT. The chain combines TRBV27 with TRBJ2-2; 10 positions match TRBD1. This CDR3 is built from 15 residues. V shed 6 bases, J shed 7 bases, and the junction held 8 bases outside the gene matches. Germline CDR1 is MNHEY and CDR2 is SMNVEV (reference sequence).

The chain has TRBV30 and TRBJ1-3; D gene unclear. Germline V gives CDR1 GTSNPN, CDR2 SVGIG (reference sequence). The CDR3 totals 13 residues. Trimming removed 0 bases at V and 4 bases at J, with 7 bases between. The CDR3 DNA is TGTGCCTGGAGTGTATCCGTGGGAAACACCATATATTTT. This sequence encodes CAWSVSVGNTIYF.

This clone was recorded a few times. The V call is TRBV5-8, the J call TRBJ1-2; 9 bases are shared with TRBD1. The CDR3 sequence is 13 residues long. Per the germline V gene, CDR1 is SGHTS and CDR2 is YDEGEE. V shed 4 bases, J shed 8 bases, and the junction held 6 bases outside the gene matches. The chain's CDR3 is CASSAGQGGGYTF. Here the CDR3 DNA reads TGTGCCAGCAGCGCGGGACAGGGTGGCGGCTACACCTTC.

This clone has only a few counts. The chain couples TRBV4-2 to TRBJ1-1; D call uncertain. This CDR3 region has 17 residues. Trimming pared 1 base from V and 1 base from J, leaving 16 bases between. CDR1 and CDR2 (germline): LGHNA, YNFKEQ. CDR3 nucleotide sequence: TGTGCCAGCAGCCAAGCTGAAGGTGGACTTTGGAACACTGAAGCTTTCTTT. Translation: CASSQAEGGLWNTEAFF.

The chain recombines TRBV6-6 with TRBJ2-1, with D tentatively TRBD2 (6 bases). The V gene's germline CDR1 is MNHNY and CDR2 SVGAGI (reference sequence). This CDR3 contains 12 residues. V was cut by 6 bases and J by 8 bases, with 11 bases left in between. This chain's CDR3 is CASSPGEDEQFF. CDR3 sequence (DNA): TGTGCCAGCAGCCCTGGGGAGGATGAGCAGTTCTTC.

This clone was observed a few times. The genes are TRBV4-1 and TRBJ1-1; 10 nucleotides match TRBD1. This CDR3 contains 15 residues. Germline V CDR1 and CDR2: MGHRA, YSYEKL. The V segment lost 3 bases and the J segment 1 base; nucleotides outside the gene matches: 2. The CDR3 nucleotides are TGCGCCAGCAGCCAGGGACAGGGGAAGAACACTGAAGCTTTCTTT. It encodes CASSQGQGKNTEAFF.

This clone has a handful of counts. The rearrangement uses TRBV5-1 and TRBJ2-3; TRBD2 might be the D (6 bases). With 6 bases removed from V and 0 bases from J, the gap between germline ends came to 11 bases. Germline values: CDR1 SGHRS, CDR2 YFSETQ. CDR3 length equals 14 residues. This CDR3 reads CASIREPSTDTQYF. The CDR3 region has the DNA TGCGCCAGCATCCGGGAGCCTAGCACAGATACGCAGTATTTT.